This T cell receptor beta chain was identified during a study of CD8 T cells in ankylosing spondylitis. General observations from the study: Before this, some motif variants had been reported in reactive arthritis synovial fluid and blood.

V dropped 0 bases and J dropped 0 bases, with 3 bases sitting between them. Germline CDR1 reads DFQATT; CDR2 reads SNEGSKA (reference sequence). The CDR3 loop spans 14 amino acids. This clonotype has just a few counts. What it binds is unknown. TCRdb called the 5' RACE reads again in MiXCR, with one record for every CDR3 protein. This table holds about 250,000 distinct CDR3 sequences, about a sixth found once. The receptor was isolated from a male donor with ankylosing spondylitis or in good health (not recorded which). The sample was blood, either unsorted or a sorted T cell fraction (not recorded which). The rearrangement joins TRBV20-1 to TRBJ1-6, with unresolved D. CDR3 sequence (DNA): TGCAGTGCTAGAGATGGCTCCTATAATTCACCCCTCCACTTT. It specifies CSARDGSYNSPLHF.